The 22 T cell receptor beta chains below come from one sample, sequenced in a study of T-cell memory formation after mild COVID-19. TCRdb ran MiXCR on the 5' RACE reads and lists one entry per CDR3 protein. The sample yields about 540,000 distinct CDR3 sequences, roughly 21% seen once. The sequenced material came from PBMCs or a T cell subset sorted from them (not recorded which). The receptors shown here come from an adult woman who had mild COVID-19 (a few samples of this study predate the infection). Cell type and time point are not known.

This clonotype was seen ten or more times. The chain uses TRBV6-5 and TRBJ1-1; unclear D gene. This CDR3 is 15 amino acids long. From germline, CDR1 is MNHEY and CDR2 SVGAGI. V lost 0 bases and J 0 bases, leaving 8 bases between the germline ends. The CDR3 DNA sequence: TGTGCCAGCAGTTACTCAGGACGGCTGAACACTGAAGCTTTCTTT. The encoded protein is CASSYSGRLNTEAFF.

The chain is built from TRBV6-5 and TRBJ1-2; D ambiguous. The CDR3 consists of 12 residues. V was trimmed by 6 bases and J by 8 bases, leaving 13 bases between them. Germline V gene data show CDR1 as MNHEY and CDR2 as SVGAGI. CDR3 sequence (DNA): TGTGCCAGCAGACCCGACATAGGAGGCTACACCTTC. Amino acids: CASRPDIGGYTF.

This clonotype was picked up a small number of times. The chain employs TRBV10-3 and TRBJ2-5, with TRBD1 identical over 8 bases. The trim removed 5 bases at V and 4 bases at J, leaving 3 bases unmatched. This CDR3 contains 13 residues. Germline values: CDR1 ENHRY, CDR2 SYGVKD. CDR3 residues: CAISLTGVETQYF. In DNA, the CDR3 is TGTGCCATCAGTTTGACAGGGGTAGAGACCCAGTACTTC.

This clonotype was recorded at least ten times. The chain carries TRBV12-3 or TRBV12-4 and TRBJ2-7, with 7 bases identical to TRBD1. The CDR3 contains 14 residues. With 6 bases clipped from V and 4 bases from J, the junction kept 9 bases outside the gene matches. The CDR3 sequence is CASSPPGQLYEQYF. For the CDR3, the DNA is TGTGCCAGCAGCCCCCCGGGACAGTTATACGAGCAGTACTTC.

This clonotype was detected many times. The chain recombines TRBV11-2 with TRBJ2-3, with D perhaps given as TRBD1 or TRBD2 (6 bases each). CDR1 is SGHAT, CDR2 FQNNGV, per germline. This CDR3 has 15 residues. Trimming shortened V by 1 base and J by 3 bases, and 11 bases separated the two germline ends. The CDR3 sequence: CASSLARGGTDTQYF. The CDR3 coding sequence is TGTGCCAGCAGCTTAGCGCGAGGGGGGACAGATACGCAGTATTTT.

V gene TRBV7-9 combines with J gene TRBJ1-3, with TRBD1 matching 7 bases. CDR3 length equals 15 residues. V trimming: 5 bases; J trimming: 2 bases; junction bases outside the gene matches: 6. Per germline, CDR1 SEHNR and CDR2 FQNEAQ (reference sequence). CDR3 protein: CASSESGGTGNTIYF. The DNA of the CDR3 is TGTGCCAGCAGCGAATCAGGGGGGACTGGAAACACCATATATTTT. The full variable domain, its missing parts supplied by reference TRBV7-9 and TRBJ1-3, is DTGVSQNPRHKITKRGQNVTFRCDPISEHNRLYWYRQTLGQGPEFLTYFQNEAQLEKSRLLSDRFSAERPKGSFSTLEIQRTEQGDSAMYLCASSESGGTGNTIYFGEGSWLTVV.

The genes are TRBV4-1 and TRBJ2-5; the match to TRBD1 covers 9 bases. Germline V lookup: CDR1 MGHRA, CDR2 YSYEKL. CDR3 length: 19 amino acids. The J segment lost 0 bases and the V segment lost 2 bases, leaving 13 bases of the junction unmatched. CDR3 in DNA: TGCGCCAGCAGCCAAACAGGGACAGGGAGGGAGAATGACCAAGAGACCCAGTACTTC. It codes for CASSQTGTGRENDQETQYF.

The J gene is TRBJ2-7, the V gene TRBV18, with D possibly matching TRBD2 (7 bases). The CDR3 extends over 15 amino acids. Germline values: CDR1 KGHSH, CDR2 LQKENI. V was clipped by 2 bases and J by 7 bases, with 18 bases between them. The CDR3 region is CASSPGEGGGREQYV. The DNA for the CDR3 is TGTGCCAGCTCACCAGGTGAGGGCGGGGGCCGGGAGCAGTACGTC.

This clonotype has a handful of counts. The chain combines TRBV27 with TRBJ1-2; D is ambiguous. This CDR3 region has 14 residues. Trimming cost V 3 bases and J 1 base, with 9 bases left between them. Germline V gives CDR1 MNHEY, CDR2 SMNVEV (reference sequence). Here the CDR3 DNA reads TGTGCCAGCAGTTTGGACGGAGATAACTATGGCTACACCTTC. Translating gives CASSLDGDNYGYTF.

This clonotype was recorded many times. The V call is TRBV15, the J call TRBJ2-5, with TRBD2 matching over 11 bases. The J segment lost 1 base and the V segment lost 8 bases, leaving 12 bases of the junction unmatched. Germline values: CDR1 LNHNV, CDR2 YYDKDF (reference sequence). This CDR3 region has 17 residues. CDR3 DNA sequence: TGTGCCACCCGGACGGCTAGCGGGGGGCGTACCCAAGAGACCCAGTACTTC. This codes for CATRTASGGRTQETQYF.

This sequence joins TRBV29-1 and TRBJ2-2; 7 bases fit TRBD2. Germline V gives CDR1 SQVTM, CDR2 ANQGSEA. This CDR3 comprises 14 residues. Unmatched junction bases numbered 6, after V lost 4 bases and J lost 4 bases. CDR3 region: CSVATGGITGELFF. In nucleotides, the CDR3 is TGCAGCGTTGCGACGGGGGGAATCACCGGGGAGCTGTTTTTT.

This sequence joins TRBV6-6 and TRBJ2-3; 12 bases agree with TRBD1. V lost 7 bases, J lost 5 bases, and 10 bases stayed unmatched. Germline loops: CDR1 MNHNY, CDR2 SVGAGI (reference sequence). This CDR3 has 16 residues. The CDR3 sequence is CASTALGQGAGDTQYF. CDR3 nucleotides: TGTGCCAGCACTGCACTGGGACAGGGGGCGGGAGATACGCAGTATTTT.

V usage is TRBV20-1 and J usage is TRBJ1-2; 8 bases map to TRBD1. From germline, CDR1 is DFQATT and CDR2 SNEGSKA (reference sequence). The CDR3 has 12 amino acids. V shed 6 bases, J shed 4 bases, and the junction held 4 bases outside the gene matches. The CDR3 nucleotides are TGCAGTGCCGCCGGGACAGGCTATGGCTACACCTTC. Translating gives CSAAGTGYGYTF.

This clonotype has at least ten counts. The V call is TRBV24-1, the J call TRBJ2-3; D is unclear. The ends were cut back, 5 bases at V and 8 bases at J, with 10 bases in the middle. Germline V gives CDR1 KGHDR, CDR2 SFDVKD. This CDR3 region has 12 residues. CDR3 bases: TGTGCCACCAGTGCAGTCGGTGGTACGCAGTATTTT. As protein: CATSAVGGTQYF.

The rearrangement uses TRBV12-3 or TRBV12-4 and TRBJ2-7; TRBD1 or TRBD2 may be the D gene (5 bases each). The CDR3 runs to 18 residues. V gave up 5 bases and J gave up 0 bases, with 23 bases separating them. The CDR3 loop reads CASSPRGAGYAFSYEQYF. CDR3 in DNA: TGTGCCAGCAGTCCTAGAGGGGCGGGTTACGCCTTCTCCTACGAGCAGTACTTC.

This clonotype was picked up a small number of times. The J gene is TRBJ2-6, the V gene TRBV27, with a tentative D call TRBD2 (5 bases). Trimming left V 5 bases short and J 0 bases short, with 14 bases between. This CDR3 contains 17 residues. Germline-derived CDR1 and CDR2 are MNHEY and SMNVEV (reference sequence). The DNA of the CDR3 is TGTGCCAGCAGTCCCAACAGAGGACTCTCTGGGGCCAACGTCCTGACTTTC. Its translation is CASSPNRGLSGANVLTF.

The chain links TRBV5-5 to TRBJ2-7, with 11 bases that match TRBD2. This CDR3 region has 15 residues. Losses at the gene ends were 4 bases for V and 6 bases for J; bases not matched to a gene: 9. CDR1 SGHKS and CDR2 YYEKEE come from the germline V gene (reference sequence). CDR3 region: CASSRGTSGRFEQYF. CDR3 coding DNA: TGTGCCAGCAGCCGCGGGACTAGCGGAAGATTCGAGCAGTACTTC.

This clonotype was detected a few times. The chain carries TRBV5-4 and TRBJ1-2, with a tentative D call TRBD1 (5 bases). The CDR3 runs 14 residues. V lost 6 bases to trimming and J lost 8 bases, with 20 bases between them. Germline V CDR1 and CDR2: SGHNT, YYREEE (reference sequence). CDR3 sequence: CASTRTTVGRGYTF. For the CDR3, the DNA is TGTGCCAGCACCAGAACTACAGTGGGGCGAGGCTACACCTTC.

This clonotype was recorded a few times. CDR3 protein: CASSAGQEYNEQFF. CDR3 nucleotides: TGTGCCAGCAGCGCGGGACAGGAATACAATGAGCAGTTCTTC. The V call is TRBV9, the J call TRBJ2-1; TRBD1 matches 8 bases. The length of the CDR3 is 14 residues. Trimming at V came to 3 bases and at J to 4 bases, leaving 3 bases not matched to a gene. Per germline, CDR1 SGDLS and CDR2 YYNGEE.

The CDR3 sequence: CASSLYPSGGAREQFF. The CDR3 DNA sequence: TGCGCCAGCAGCTTGTATCCTAGCGGGGGGGCCCGTGAGCAGTTCTTC. V gene TRBV5-1 combines with J gene TRBJ2-1; 12 bases are shared with TRBD2. The trim removed 1 base at V and 9 bases at J, leaving 8 bases unmatched. This CDR3 region has 16 residues. Germline loops: CDR1 SGHRS, CDR2 YFSETQ.

CDR3 sequence reads: CASSLSSGGAVYEQFF. Written as DNA, the CDR3 is TGTGCCAGCAGCTTAAGCAGCGGGGGGGCCGTGTACGAGCAGTTCTTC. This chain connects TRBV7-9 to TRBJ2-1; 10 positions agree with TRBD2. V lost 2 bases, J lost 10 bases, and 11 bases stayed unmatched. The germline V gene has CDR1 SEHNR and CDR2 FQNEAQ (reference sequence). This CDR3 has 16 amino acids. Drawing the rest from reference TRBV7-9 and TRBJ2-1, the complete variable domain is DTGVSQNPRHKITKRGQNVTFRCDPISEHNRLYWYRQTLGQGPEFLTYFQNEAQLEKSRLLSDRFSAERPKGSFSTLEIQRTEQGDSAMYLCASSLSSGGAVYEQFFGPGTRLTVL.

The V and J genes are TRBV11-2 and TRBJ1-6, with TRBD1 matching over 7 bases. The J segment lost 8 bases and the V segment lost 3 bases, leaving 1 base of the junction unmatched. The CDR3 totals 13 residues. CDR1 and CDR2 from the germline V gene are SGHAT and FQNNGV. Written as DNA, the CDR3 is TGTGCCAGCAGCTTTACAGGGGATTCACCCCTCCACTTT. The encoded protein is CASSFTGDSPLHF.